The 10 T cell receptor beta chains below come from one sample, sequenced in a study of blood T cell repertoires in COVID-19. The table came from immunoSEQ multiplex PCR; TCRdb's copy has only in-frame clones and leaves some out. The table records 55,000 to 70,000 clones, more than 60% of them present only once. The source material was peripheral blood. The origin of the receptors is a human donor in a cohort sampled during active COVID-19.

The chain links TRBV7-9 to TRBJ2-7, with TRBD2 matching 12 bases. The V gene end was trimmed by 5 bases and the J gene end by 5 bases; junction bases not matched to a gene: 7. Germline CDR1 is SEHNR and CDR2 is FQNEAQ (reference sequence). The CDR3 consists of 15 residues. The CDR3, as DNA: TGTGCCAGCAGCCGGGCTAGCGGGAGGGCCGACGAGCAGTACTTC. Its translation: CASSRASGRADEQYF.

J is TRBJ2-5 and V is TRBV28; D is perhaps TRBD1 (6 bases). The CDR3 loop spans 15 amino acids. With 5 bases removed from V and 2 bases from J, the gap between germline ends came to 15 bases. Looked up from germline, CDR1 is MDHEN and CDR2 is SYDVKM. Here the CDR3 DNA reads TGTGCCAGCAGTGGGCGACAGGATGTACAAGAGACCCAGTACTTC. The encoded protein is CASSGRQDVQETQYF.

V is TRBV15 and J is TRBJ1-2; 10 nucleotides agree with TRBD1. Germline-derived CDR1 and CDR2 are LNHNV and YYDKDF (reference sequence). Trimming removed 0 bases from V and 6 bases from J; junction bases left unmatched: 16. This CDR3 has 19 amino acids. The CDR3 DNA follows: TGTGCCACCAGCAGAGACCGAAGAGCGACAGGGGGCGCAGATGATGGCTACACCTTC. Residues: CATSRDRRATGGADDGYTF.

This chain uses TRBV27 with TRBJ1-2; no clear D. Germline V CDR1 and CDR2: MNHEY, SMNVEV (reference sequence). V was cut by 2 bases and J by 4 bases, with 8 bases left in between. The CDR3 runs 13 residues. The CDR3 nucleotides read TGTGCCAGCAGTTTAGGGCTCTTCTATGGCTACACCTTC. This translates into CASSLGLFYGYTF.

V usage is TRBV10-1 and J usage is TRBJ2-1; D gene ambiguous. V was trimmed by 2 bases and J by 0 bases, leaving 8 bases between them. Germline V lookup: CDR1 WNHNN, CDR2 SYGVQD (reference sequence). CDR3 size: 15 residues. The CDR3 nucleotides read TGCGCCAGCAGTGAGCGGTCAAGCTCCTACAATGAGCAGTTCTTC. This sequence encodes CASSERSSSYNEQFF.

CDR3 loop: CASSFPAGGEQFF. The CDR3, as DNA: TGTGCCAGCAGCTTCCCCGCCGGGGGTGAGCAGTTCTTC. This rearrangement joins TRBV7-9 to TRBJ2-1, with D perhaps matching TRBD2 (6 bases). The CDR3 sequence is 13 residues long. The germline V and J ends were trimmed by 3 bases and 9 bases, with 12 bases remaining between them. Germline CDR1 reads SEHNR; CDR2 reads FQNEAQ (reference sequence).

The rearrangement links TRBV27 to TRBJ2-7, with TRBD1 identical over 10 bases. Germline CDR1 is MNHEY and CDR2 is SMNVEV (reference sequence). V shed 8 bases, J shed 7 bases, and the junction held 8 bases outside the gene matches. CDR3 length: 13 residues. This chain's CDR3 is CASERTGGREQYF. In DNA form, the CDR3 reads TGTGCCAGCGAAAGGACAGGGGGGAGAGAGCAGTACTTC.

This clone was detected only a few times. The genes are TRBV9 and TRBJ2-7, with D perhaps matching TRBD2 (5 bases). The CDR3 is made up of 14 amino acids. Germline CDR1 is SGDLS and CDR2 is YYNGEE. The ends were cut back, 0 bases at V and 3 bases at J, with 10 bases in the middle. The CDR3 loop is CASSVGSGLYEQYF. The DNA of the CDR3 is TGTGCCAGCAGCGTAGGAAGCGGTCTCTACGAGCAGTACTTC.

The V gene is TRBV2, the J gene TRBJ2-5; 11 nucleotides line up with TRBD2. The CDR3 spans 16 residues. The junction had 9 bases not matched to a gene; V was cut back by 5 bases and J by 4 bases. Per germline, CDR1 SNHLY and CDR2 FYNNEI. In DNA form, the CDR3 reads TGTGCCAGCAGTCGTGCGACTAGCGGGATTTTAGAGACCCAGTACTTC. This encodes CASSRATSGILETQYF.

The rearrangement uses TRBV30 and TRBJ2-7; no clear D gene. The CDR3 sequence is 13 residues long. V lost 0 bases to trimming and J lost 2 bases, with 8 bases between them. CDR1 is GTSNPN, CDR2 SVGIG, per germline (reference sequence). DNA of the CDR3: TGTGCCTGGAGTGTAAGTACAACCTACGAGCAGTACTTC. Translation gives CAWSVSTTYEQYF. Full variable domain (missing parts from reference TRBV30 and TRBJ2-7): SQTIHQWPATLVQPVGSPLSLECTVEGTSNPNLYWYRQAAGRGLQLLFYSVGIGQISSEVPQNLSASRPQDRQFILSSKKLLLSDSGFYLCAWSVSTTYEQYFGPGTRLTVT.